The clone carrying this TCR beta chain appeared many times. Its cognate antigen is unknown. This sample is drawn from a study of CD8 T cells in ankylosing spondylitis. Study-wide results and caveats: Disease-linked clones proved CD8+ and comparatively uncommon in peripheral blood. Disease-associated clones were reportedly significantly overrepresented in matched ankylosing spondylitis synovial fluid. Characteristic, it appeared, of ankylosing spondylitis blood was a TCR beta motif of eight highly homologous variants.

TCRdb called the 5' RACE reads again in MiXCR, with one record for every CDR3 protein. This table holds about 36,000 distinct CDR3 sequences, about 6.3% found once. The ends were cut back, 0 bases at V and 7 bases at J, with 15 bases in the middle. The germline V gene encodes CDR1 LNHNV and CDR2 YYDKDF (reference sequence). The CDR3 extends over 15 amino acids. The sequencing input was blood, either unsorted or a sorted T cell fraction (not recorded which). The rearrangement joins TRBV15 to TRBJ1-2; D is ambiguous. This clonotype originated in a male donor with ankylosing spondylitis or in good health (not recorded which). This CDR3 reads CATSREPRSGSGYTF. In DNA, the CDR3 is TGTGCCACCAGCAGAGAACCACGATCCGGCAGTGGCTACACCTTC.